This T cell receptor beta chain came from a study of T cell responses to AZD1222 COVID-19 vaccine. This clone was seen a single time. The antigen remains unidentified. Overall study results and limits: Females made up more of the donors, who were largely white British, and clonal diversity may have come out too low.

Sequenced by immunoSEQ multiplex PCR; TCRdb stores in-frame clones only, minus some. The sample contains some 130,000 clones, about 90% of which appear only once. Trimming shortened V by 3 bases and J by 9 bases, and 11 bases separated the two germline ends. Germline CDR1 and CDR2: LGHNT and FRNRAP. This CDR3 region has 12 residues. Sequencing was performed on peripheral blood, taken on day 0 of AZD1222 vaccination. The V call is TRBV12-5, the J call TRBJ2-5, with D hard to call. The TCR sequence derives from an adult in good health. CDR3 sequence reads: CASGFEVTAQYF. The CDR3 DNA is TGTGCTAGTGGTTTTGAGGTAACGGCCCAGTACTTC.